A single sample is the source of the 8 T cell receptor beta chains below, sequenced in a study of T cells in localized non-small cell lung cancer. Here immunoSEQ multiplex PCR was the method, and the copy in TCRdb shows in-frame clones only, minus some. The sample includes 3,000 to 4,500 clones, approximately 42% of them seen just once. The material was lung tumor tissue, obtained before any cancer treatment. The receptors shown here come from a male donor at least 60 years old with stage I lung adenocarcinoma.

By frequency in the sample, this clone is medium-sized. The chain joins TRBV11-3 to TRBJ1-1, with no clear D. There are 14 residues in the CDR3. Trimming removed 0 bases from V and 1 base from J, with 6 bases in between. The germline V gene has CDR1 SGHNT and CDR2 YENEEA. In DNA form, the CDR3 reads TGTGCCAGCAGCTTAGAGAGATCGAACACTGAAGCTTTCTTT. Residues: CASSLERSNTEAFF.

A few counts support this clone. CDR3 bases: TGTGCCAGCAGTTACGGGACCCAGGGTGAGCAGTTCTTC. Its translation is CASSYGTQGEQFF. V and J are TRBV6-8 and TRBJ2-1; D tentatively fits TRBD1 or TRBD2 (5 bases each). Per the germline V gene, CDR1 is MNHGY and CDR2 is SAAAGT. Trimming removed 2 bases from V and 9 bases from J, with 11 bases in between. This CDR3 spans 13 amino acids.

A few counts support this clone. The chain uses TRBV19 and TRBJ1-5; a weak D match, TRBD1 (5 bases). Germline V gene sequence: CDR1 LNHDA, CDR2 SQIVND (reference sequence). This CDR3 comprises 15 residues. V lost 4 bases and J 6 bases, leaving 16 bases between the germline ends. CDR3 in DNA: TGTGCCAGTAGTAGTCGCGGGGCGTTCGGTCAGCCCCAGCATTTT. Its translation is CASSSRGAFGQPQHF.

The chain is built from TRBV12-5 and TRBJ2-3; 9 bases map to TRBD2. V dropped 6 bases and J dropped 2; count of bases not matched to a gene: 6. This CDR3 contains 15 residues. Germline CDR1 reads LGHNT; CDR2 reads FRNRAP. The CDR3 sequence: CASGRTSDYTDTQYF. Here the CDR3 DNA reads TGTGCTAGTGGCAGGACTAGCGACTACACAGATACGCAGTATTTT.

This clone was counted at least ten times. This chain uses TRBV11-3 with TRBJ2-5; D is perhaps TRBD1 (6 bases). This CDR3 spans 14 amino acids. Looked up from germline, CDR1 is SGHNT and CDR2 is YENEEA. V was trimmed by 1 base and J by 1 base, leaving 7 bases between them. CDR3 DNA sequence: TGTGCCAGCAGCTTAGGGACAGCCCAAGAGACCCAGTACTTC. It specifies CASSLGTAQETQYF.

This chain connects TRBV9 to TRBJ1-6; possibly TRBD1 for D (6 bases). Germline V gene data show CDR1 as SGDLS and CDR2 as YYNGEE. The CDR3 is 15 residues long. V was clipped by 5 bases and J by 0 bases, with 9 bases between them. In DNA form, the CDR3 reads TGTGCCAGCAGAGGGGGGAGCTCCTATAATTCACCCCTCCACTTT. Its translation: CASRGGSSYNSPLHF. Based on the CDR3 plus reference TRBV9 and TRBJ1-6, the full variable domain is DSGVTQTPKHLITATGQRVTLRCSPRSGDLSVYWYQQSLDQGLQFLIQYYNGEERAKGNILERFSAQQFPDLHSELNLSSLELGDSALYFCASRGGSSYNSPLHFGNGTRLTVT.

J is TRBJ2-1 and V is TRBV7-4, with D possibly matching TRBD1 (5 bases). Deletions cut 10 bases from V and 1 base from J, with 11 bases between. The CDR3 spans 13 residues. Germline-derived CDR1 and CDR2 are SGHVT and SQSDAQ. This CDR3 is CATRQGSYNEQFF. The CDR3 nucleotides read TGTGCCACCCGGCAGGGTTCCTACAATGAGCAGTTCTTC. The full variable domain, in which reference TRBV7-4 and TRBJ2-1 provide the parts outside the CDR3, is GAGVSQSPRYKVAKRGRDVALRCDSISGHVTLYWYRQTLGQGSEVLTYSQSDAQRDKSGRPSGRFSAERPERSVSTLKIQRTEQGDSAVYLCATRQGSYNEQFFGPGTRLTVL.

This clone was observed a handful of times. The chain combines TRBV9 with TRBJ2-7; D unresolved. Trimming took 5 bases from V and 0 from J, leaving 9 bases between them. Per the germline V gene, CDR1 is SGDLS and CDR2 is YYNGEE. The CDR3 length is 13 residues. This CDR3 is CASSVVASYEQYF. The DNA of the CDR3 is TGTGCCAGCAGTGTTGTGGCCTCCTACGAGCAGTACTTC. The full variable domain, in which reference TRBV9 and TRBJ2-7 provide the parts outside the CDR3, is DSGVTQTPKHLITATGQRVTLRCSPRSGDLSVYWYQQSLDQGLQFLIQYYNGEERAKGNILERFSAQQFPDLHSELNLSSLELGDSALYFCASSVVASYEQYFGPGTRLTVT.